The clone carrying this T cell receptor (beta chain) has a handful of counts. cDNA reverse transcribed from extracted RNA served as the sequencing template. Only in-frame clones appear in the TCRdb table, and some are missing; sequencing was by immunoSEQ multiplex PCR. The sample consists of about 150,000 clones, around 50% of them appearing once. The data belong to a study of CD8+ T cells in alopecia areata. This receptor was obtained from a human donor with alopecia areata. This specimen was CD4+ T cells sorted from blood, taken at week 0.

Here the CDR3 reads CASSPQGKLFF. The CDR3 DNA is TGTGCCAGCTCTCCCCAGGGAAAACTGTTTTTT. The V and J genes are TRBV2 and TRBJ1-4; a weak D match, TRBD1 (5 bases). The CDR3 is 11 residues long. The V gene's germline CDR1 is SNHLY and CDR2 FYNNEI. V was trimmed by 8 bases and J by 10 bases, leaving 11 bases between them.